Included here is one T cell receptor (beta chain) sequence, with context. Its antigen remains unknown. Replicate PCRs for sorted subsets used 200 ng DNA; this equaled some 30,000 T cell genomes. Some clones are missing from TCRdb's copy, which holds only in-frame ones; the method was immunoSEQ multiplex PCR. There are hundreds of thousands of clones in the sample; 90% to 96% occur only once, and about 0.064% lies in the top ten. This specimen belongs to a study of shared clonotypes between healthy human individuals. General study results and limits: Non-shared clonotypes displayed generation probabilities falling below those of clonotypes present in all four donors. Sequencing depth was a factor that was expected to affect clonotype sharing among donors. When naive CD4 clonotypes were compared across a few donors, 5% to 5.5% were shared.

Germline CDR1 reads LNHDA; CDR2 reads SQIVND (reference sequence). Trimming pared 6 bases from V and 8 bases from J, leaving 16 bases between. CDR3 length: 14 residues. The sequencing input was naive CD4+ T cells sorted from blood. Sample subset: CD45RA+ positively selected. This clonotype was sampled from a woman aged 25 to 45 in good health. This chain joins TRBV19 and TRBJ1-4; D is ambiguous. The CDR3 bases are TGTGCCAGTAGGCGCCCGGGAGGCGGCGAAAAACTGTTTTTT. Translating gives CASRRPGGGEKLFF.